What follows are 6 T cell receptor beta chains derived from one specimen sequenced in a study of blood T cell repertoires in COVID-19. Measured with immunoSEQ multiplex PCR; TCRdb has only the in-frame clones, and not every one. The profile shows about 200,000 clones, approximately 90% of them singletons. Sequences were obtained from peripheral blood. These receptors were obtained from a middle-aged man with active or convalescent COVID-19.

The chain carries TRBV28 and TRBJ1-1; 9 bases line up with TRBD1. The V and J ends lost 5 bases and 5 bases, in that order; junction bases with no gene match: 9. The V gene's germline CDR1 is MDHEN and CDR2 SYDVKM. The CDR3 is made up of 15 amino acids. For the CDR3, the DNA is TGTGCCAGCAGTCGGGGGGGACAGGGACGAACTGAAGCTTTCTTT. Protein product: CASSRGGQGRTEAFF. Combining the CDR3 with reference TRBV28 and TRBJ1-1 gives the whole variable domain DVKVTQSSRYLVKRTGEKVFLECVQDMDHENMFWYRQDPGLGLRLIYFSYDVKMKEKGDIPEGYSVSREKKERFSLILESASTNQTSMYLCASSRGGQGRTEAFFGQGTRLTVV.

V gene TRBV28 combines with J gene TRBJ1-5; TRBD1 might be the D (6 bases). V was shortened by 4 bases and J by 11 bases, with 21 bases between the two germline ends. Germline CDR1 is MDHEN and CDR2 is SYDVKM. The CDR3 contains 15 residues. As DNA, the CDR3 is TGTGCCAGCAGTTCCCCGACAGGTGTAGGGGCGTCCCAGCATTTT. Translated, it gives CASSSPTGVGASQHF.

The chain carries TRBV10-3 and TRBJ2-7, with 13 bases matching TRBD2. After removal of 5 bases from V and 1 base from J, the junction contained 2 bases not matched to a gene. Germline V lookup: CDR1 ENHRY, CDR2 SYGVKD. This CDR3 region has 15 residues. CDR3 coding DNA: TGTGCCATCAGTCGGACTAGCGGGGGTTCCTACGAGCAGTACTTC. Translating it yields CAISRTSGGSYEQYF.

J is TRBJ2-7 and V is TRBV3-1 (or the pseudogene TRBV3-2); 7 nucleotides match TRBD2. This CDR3 spans 15 amino acids. Germline lookup yields CDR1 LGHDT and CDR2 YNNKEL (reference sequence). J was trimmed by 4 bases and V by 1 base; bases with no gene match: 7. The CDR3 is CASSQGAGSFYEQYF. The CDR3, as DNA: TGTGCCAGCAGCCAAGGAGCGGGATCATTTTACGAGCAGTACTTC.

The genes are TRBV6-5 and TRBJ1-1; 11 bases fit TRBD1. In germline, CDR1 is MNHEY, CDR2 SVGAGI. The J segment lost 6 bases and the V segment lost 0 bases, leaving 6 bases of the junction unmatched. This CDR3 has 16 amino acids. CDR3 sequence: CASSYSKGQGGAEAFF. In DNA, the CDR3 is TGTGCCAGCAGTTACTCGAAGGGACAGGGGGGCGCTGAAGCTTTCTTT.

V is TRBV6-4 and J is TRBJ1-2; weak D call: TRBD1 (5 bases). The V end lost 0 bases, the J end lost 5 bases, and 10 bases lay between the germline ends. This CDR3 has 14 residues. In germline, CDR1 is MRHNA, CDR2 SNTAGT. For the CDR3, the DNA is TGTGCCAGCAGTGACTCCCAGGGCTTGTATGGCTACACCTTC. Protein sequence: CASSDSQGLYGYTF.